These 19 T cell receptor beta chains originate from one sample sequenced in a study of regulatory T cells in long-lasting Graves disease. Indicated time point: persistent/refractory GD, antithyroid drugs over 5 years with positive TRAb. RNA from PBMCs was the source of the TCR library. Sequencing libraries for TCR beta were prepared with iRepertoire HTBI primers and Arm-PCR of CDR3 regions. TCRdb passed the multiplex PCR reads through MiXCR, listing each CDR3 protein once. The table includes hundreds of thousands of distinct CDR3 sequences, less than 25% detected once. The sequenced sample was peripheral blood mononuclear cells (PBMCs), obtained when the disease was refractory, from a patient treated with antithyroid drugs. The origin of the receptors is a female donor with Graves disease.

At least ten counts were recorded for this clonotype. The chain has TRBV2 and TRBJ2-7; possible D gene TRBD1, 5 bases. Trimming pared 10 bases from V and 3 bases from J, leaving 16 bases between. The CDR3 contains 13 residues. Germline values: CDR1 SNHLY, CDR2 FYNNEI. The chain's CDR3 is CATQPGPFYEQYF. For the CDR3, the DNA is TGTGCCACCCAGCCAGGGCCCTTCTACGAGCAGTACTTC.

The chain recombines TRBV6-1 with TRBJ2-1, with a possible D match to TRBD2 (5 bases). The CDR3 totals 13 residues. Germline V gives CDR1 MNHNS, CDR2 SASEGT. V was cut by 4 bases and J by 3 bases, with 7 bases left in between. CDR3 sequence: CASSGRGYNEQFF. The CDR3 region has the DNA TGTGCCAGCAGTGGACGGGGCTACAATGAGCAGTTCTTC.

This clonotype was detected ten times or more. CDR3 protein: CAISAGGGRSYEQYF. As DNA, the CDR3 is TGTGCCATCAGTGCCGGGGGAGGGAGGTCCTACGAGCAGTACTTC. The J gene is TRBJ2-7, the V gene TRBV10-3; 7 nucleotides line up with TRBD2. The CDR3 runs 15 residues. V shed 4 bases and J 1 base; nucleotides not matched to a gene: 7. Germline V CDR1 and CDR2: ENHRY, SYGVKD.

V gene TRBV7-9 combines with J gene TRBJ2-1; D is unclear. Germline CDR1 is SEHNR and CDR2 is FQNEAQ (reference sequence). Trimming took 10 bases from V and 4 from J, leaving 8 bases between them. This CDR3 region has 11 residues. CDR3 DNA sequence: TGTGCCACCACCGATTACAATGAGCAGTTCTTC. This codes for CATTDYNEQFF.

There are many counts of this clonotype. The chain joins TRBV27 to TRBJ2-7; TRBD2 matches at 8 bases. The V gene's germline CDR1 is MNHEY and CDR2 SMNVEV (reference sequence). The trim removed 8 bases at V and 5 bases at J, leaving 8 bases unmatched. The CDR3 runs to 13 residues. The CDR3, as DNA: TGTGCCAGCCTCGGCGGGAGGAACAACGAGCAGTACTTC. Translation gives CASLGGRNNEQYF.

This clonotype was seen at least ten times. The gene calls are TRBV12-3 or TRBV12-4 and TRBJ1-1; unclear D gene. V lost 3 bases, J lost 2 bases, and 10 bases lay in between. This CDR3 has 14 residues. The CDR3 bases are TGTGCCAGCAGTTTTTCAGGCCCCAACACTGAAGCTTTCTTT. This gives the protein CASSFSGPNTEAFF.

This clonotype was seen ten or more times. The J gene is TRBJ2-5, the V gene TRBV7-2, with 11 bases matching TRBD2. There are 17 residues in the CDR3. The ends lost 0 bases at V and 5 bases at J; junction bases unmatched: 8. Looked up from germline, CDR1 is SGHTA and CDR2 is FQGNSA. CDR3 nucleotides: TGTGCCAGCAGCTTAGCGCTTTTAGCGGGAGGGCCGGAGACCCAGTACTTC. Translated, it gives CASSLALLAGGPETQYF.

This clonotype was counted many times. The chain carries TRBV27 and TRBJ2-1; 12 nucleotides line up with TRBD2. V lost 3 bases and J lost 3; bases outside the gene matches: 0. This CDR3 has 15 residues. The germline gives CDR1 MNHEY, CDR2 SMNVEV (reference sequence). CDR3 in DNA: TGTGCCAGCAGTTTGGGACTAGCGGGCTACAATGAGCAGTTCTTC. Residues: CASSLGLAGYNEQFF.

This clonotype was picked up a small number of times. V gene TRBV12-3 or TRBV12-4 combines with J gene TRBJ2-7; D might be TRBD1 (6 bases). Trimming cost V 2 bases and J 4 bases, with 12 bases left between them. CDR3 length: 14 residues. The CDR3 bases are TGTGCCAGCAGTTTAACAGGGTGGGCATACGAGCAGTACTTC. Translated, it gives CASSLTGWAYEQYF.

The table lists this clonotype with many counts. The V and J genes are TRBV2 and TRBJ1-5, with a weak D call TRBD1 (6 bases). The CDR3 is 14 residues long. Trimming took off 7 bases at V and 1 base at J, with 11 bases between the two ends. Germline V gene sequence: CDR1 SNHLY, CDR2 FYNNEI. This CDR3 is CASMPGQSNQPQHF. The CDR3 region has the DNA TGTGCCAGCATGCCTGGACAGAGCAATCAGCCCCAGCATTTT.

This clonotype appeared a few times. The rearrangement links TRBV6-1 to TRBJ2-4; TRBD2 matches 12 bases. The CDR3 is 14 amino acids. V shed 5 bases, J shed 8 bases, and the junction held 4 bases outside the gene matches. Looked up from germline, CDR1 is MNHNS and CDR2 is SASEGT. CDR3 residues: CASSTLAGGHIQYF. CDR3 DNA sequence: TGTGCCAGCAGTACCCTAGCGGGAGGGCACATTCAGTACTTC.

This clonotype was seen repeatedly, ten times or more. In DNA form, the CDR3 reads TGTGCCAGCAGTAGCCCAAAGTCGAGGTACGAGCAGTACTTC. The encoded protein is CASSSPKSRYEQYF. The V gene is TRBV11-2, the J gene TRBJ2-7, with D unclear. The CDR3 totals 14 residues. The V end lost 6 bases, the J end lost 4 bases, and 16 bases lay between the germline ends. The germline V gene encodes CDR1 SGHAT and CDR2 FQNNGV.

The V and J genes are TRBV2 and TRBJ2-1; D is unclear. Germline CDR1 reads SNHLY; CDR2 reads FYNNEI. CDR3 length equals 14 residues. Deletions cut 7 bases from V and 7 bases from J, with 17 bases between. The DNA of the CDR3 is TGTGCCAGCACGAAGACGGGTACCGGGAATGAGCAGTTCTTC. Protein sequence: CASTKTGTGNEQFF. Full variable domain (missing parts from reference TRBV2 and TRBJ2-1): EPEVTQTPSHQVTQMGQEVILRCVPISNHLYFYWYRQILGQKVEFLVSFYNNEISEKSEIFDDQFSVERPDGSNFTLKIRSTKLEDSAMYFCASTKTGTGNEQFFGPGTRLTVL.

This clonotype was seen repeatedly, ten times or more. The chain is built from TRBV6-1 and TRBJ1-1; no firm D call. The V gene lost 7 bases and the J gene lost 3 bases, with 18 bases spanning the gap. The CDR3 runs to 15 residues. Germline assignment: CDR1 MNHNS and CDR2 SASEGT. DNA for the CDR3: TGTGCCAGCACCCCGCTATTTTCGGCGTACACTGAAGCTTTCTTT. Translated, it gives CASTPLFSAYTEAFF.

As regards this clonotype: One base away lies a much larger clone, so this may be a sequencing read error. V gene TRBV6-1 combines with J gene TRBJ2-7, with 8 bases identical to TRBD2. CDR1 and CDR2 (germline): MNHNS, SASEGT. This CDR3 is 16 amino acids long. V lost 6 bases and J lost 2; bases outside the gene matches: 12. The CDR3 DNA reads TGTGCCAGCAGCTTAGTCGGGGCTAGCGGGCCCTACGAGCAGTACTTC. Amino acids: CASSLVGASGPYEQYF.

This clonotype was counted many times. This chain links TRBV15 with TRBJ1-2; D possibly corresponds to TRBD1 (5 bases). The CDR3 contains 15 residues. V lost 0 bases and J 3 bases, leaving 11 bases between the germline ends. Germline CDR1 is LNHNV and CDR2 is YYDKDF (reference sequence). CDR3 sequence reads: CATSRDLGLYYGYTF. DNA for the CDR3: TGTGCCACCAGCAGAGATCTGGGACTCTACTATGGCTACACCTTC.

Ten or more counts support this clonotype. The rearrangement joins TRBV11-2 to TRBJ1-2, with D unclear. Trimming cost V 7 bases and J 0 bases, with 18 bases left between them. The CDR3 runs to 16 residues. Per germline, CDR1 SGHAT and CDR2 FQNNGV. DNA of the CDR3: TGTGCCAGCACAAACCCAACCCGGGGTACTAACTATGGCTACACCTTC. Its protein is CASTNPTRGTNYGYTF.

This clonotype has a handful of counts. The chain recombines TRBV6-2 or TRBV6-3 with TRBJ2-1, with unresolved D. This CDR3 is 15 amino acids long. The germline CDR1 and CDR2 sequences are MNHEY and SVGEGT. Trimming removed 3 bases at V and 2 bases at J, with 11 bases between. CDR3 nucleotide sequence: TGTGCCAGCAGTTATCCGGGCATGACCTACAATGAGCAGTTCTTC. It yields the protein CASSYPGMTYNEQFF.

The chain carries TRBV6-9 and TRBJ2-2; the match to TRBD1 covers 8 bases. Trimming removed 3 bases from V and 5 bases from J; junction bases left unmatched: 5. Germline V gene lookup returns CDR1 MNHGY and CDR2 SVAAGI. This CDR3 is 15 amino acids long. DNA for the CDR3: TGTGCCAGCAGTTACAGGACAGGGAGGACCGGGGAGCTGTTTTTT. Residues: CASSYRTGRTGELFF.